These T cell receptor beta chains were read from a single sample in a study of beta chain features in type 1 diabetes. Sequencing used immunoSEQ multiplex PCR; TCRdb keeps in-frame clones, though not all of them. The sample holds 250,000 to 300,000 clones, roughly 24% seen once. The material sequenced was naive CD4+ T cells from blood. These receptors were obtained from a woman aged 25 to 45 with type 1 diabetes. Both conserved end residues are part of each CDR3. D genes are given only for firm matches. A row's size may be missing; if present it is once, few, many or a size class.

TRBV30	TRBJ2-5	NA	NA	TGTGCCTGGAGTGTCGGAAGCGCCCGAGAGACCCAGTACTTC	CAWSVGSARETQYF
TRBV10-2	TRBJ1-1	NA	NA	TGCGCCAGCAGTGATCAGGGAGGCACTGAAGCTTTCTTT	CASSDQGGTEAFF
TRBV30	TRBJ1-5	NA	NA	TGTGCCTGGAGTGTACAGCTGAATCAGCCCCAGCATTTT	CAWSVQLNQPQHF
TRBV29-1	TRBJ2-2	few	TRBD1	TGCAGCGTGGGACAGGGGAACACCGGGGAGCTGTTTTTT	CSVGQGNTGELFF
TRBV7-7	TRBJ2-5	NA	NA	TGTGCTAGCAGCTTAGCGCGGGACCAAGAGACCCAGTACTTC	CASSLARDQETQYF
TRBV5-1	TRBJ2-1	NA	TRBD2	TGCGCCAGCAGCTTACACACTAGCGGGAACAATGAGCAGTTCTTC	CASSLHTSGNNEQFF
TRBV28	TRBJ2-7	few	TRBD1	TGTGCCAGCACCCGGGACAGGGCCTACGAGCAGTACTTC	CASTRDRAYEQYF
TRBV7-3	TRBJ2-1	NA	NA	TGTGCCAGCAGCTTACCTTGCTCCTACAATGAGCAGTTCTTC	CASSLPCSYNEQFF
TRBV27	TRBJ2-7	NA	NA	TGTGCCAGCAGTAGACCCGGGGCCTACGAGCAGTACTTC	CASSRPGAYEQYF
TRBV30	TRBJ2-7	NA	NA	TGTGCCTGGATGGGGGCCTACGAGCAGTACTTC	CAWMGAYEQYF
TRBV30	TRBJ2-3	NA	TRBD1	TGTGCCTGGAGGCGACAGGGGTTCAGGCCACAACATACGCAGTATTTT	CAWRRQGFRPQHTQYF
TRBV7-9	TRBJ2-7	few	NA	TGTGCCAGCAGCTTAAACTCTGGACAAGGACAGTACTTC	CASSLNSGQGQYF
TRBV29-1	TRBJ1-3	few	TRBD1	TGCAGCGTGGAAGAACAGACAGGGTCTGGGGGAAACACCATATATTTT	CSVEEQTGSGGNTIYF
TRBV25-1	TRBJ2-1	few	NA	TGTGCCAGCAGTAAGTCGGACGGGATGGGCAATGAGCAGTTCTTC	CASSKSDGMGNEQFF
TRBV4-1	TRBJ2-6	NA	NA	TGCGCCAGCAGCCGGTGGACAGCGCCTATTTCTGGGGCCAACGTCCTGACTTTC	CASSRWTAPISGANVLTF